Listed here are 18 T cell receptor beta chains from one sample, sequenced in a study of shared clonotypes between healthy human individuals. Sequencing used immunoSEQ multiplex PCR; TCRdb keeps in-frame clones, though not all of them. This sample has about 1.1 million clones; approximately 80% occur once, and the top ten carry under 0.8%. The sample consisted of memory CD4+ T cells from PBMCs. Subset here: CD45RA-negative fraction. These receptor sequences come from a man aged 18 to 29 in good health. Some clones in this sample may be carry-over from other donors' samples.

The rearrangement links TRBV30 to TRBJ1-2; a weak D match, TRBD1 (5 bases). V was cut by 3 bases and J by 4 bases, with 15 bases left in between. The CDR3 extends over 14 amino acids. Germline CDR1 reads GTSNPN; CDR2 reads SVGIG (reference sequence). CDR3 in amino acids: CAWRARGLGYGYTF. DNA for the CDR3: TGTGCCTGGAGGGCTAGGGGCCTGGGCTATGGCTACACCTTC.

Notes on this clone: One junction end disagrees with the germline gene, perhaps due to a read error. The chain combines TRBV10-1 with TRBJ2-2, with 10 bases matching TRBD2. The CDR3 totals 17 residues. Germline V gene sequence: CDR1 WNHNN, CDR2 SYGVQD (reference sequence). The chain's CDR3 is CASSERTSGSNIGELFF. CDR3 DNA sequence: TGCGCCAGCAGTGAGAGGACTAGCGGATCGAACATCGGGGAGCTGTTTTTT.

Only a few counts were recorded for this clone. This sequence joins TRBV9 and TRBJ1-2; D is possibly TRBD1 (5 bases). Per the germline V gene, CDR1 is SGDLS and CDR2 is YYNGEE. The CDR3 has 14 amino acids. The germline V and J ends were trimmed by 5 bases and 7 bases, with 18 bases remaining between them. The CDR3: CASREAWGRGGYTF. The CDR3 DNA is TGTGCCAGCAGGGAGGCGTGGGGGAGAGGTGGCTACACCTTC.

The genes are TRBV4-2 and TRBJ2-7; D is possibly TRBD2 (6 bases). The CDR3 contains 15 residues. Germline values: CDR1 LGHNA, CDR2 YNFKEQ. V was cut by 4 bases and J by 6 bases, with 19 bases left in between. CDR3 sequence: CASSLVALGGSEQYF. The CDR3 region has the DNA TGTGCCAGCAGCCTAGTGGCGCTCGGGGGAAGCGAGCAGTACTTC.

The chain recombines TRBV18 with TRBJ2-5; TRBD1 matches 8 bases. Trimming took 4 bases from V and 4 from J; bases not matched to a gene: 11. CDR3 length: 16 amino acids. Germline CDR1 reads KGHSH; CDR2 reads LQKENI. The CDR3 loop reads CASSLQGARWTETQYF. Here the CDR3 DNA reads TGTGCCAGCTCACTGCAGGGGGCGCGTTGGACAGAGACCCAGTACTTC.

V and J are TRBV21-1 and TRBJ1-4; TRBD1, the D gene given by the table, was not confirmed from the DNA. TRBV21-1 is annotated as a pseudogene. The CDR3 consists of 15 residues. The CDR3 sequence: CASSWDIATNEKLFF. For the CDR3, the DNA is TGTGCCAGCAGCTGGGACATTGCAACTAATGAAAAACTGTTTTTT.

The chain links TRBV30 to TRBJ1-1; D gene unclear. CDR1 and CDR2 (germline): GTSNPN, SVGIG (reference sequence). The CDR3 has 13 amino acids. Trimming took off 6 bases at V and 3 bases at J, with 14 bases between the two ends. CDR3 region: CACSEDADTEAFF. The CDR3 bases are TGTGCCTGCTCGGAGGACGCAGACACTGAAGCTTTCTTT.

Notes on this clone: One base away lies a much larger clone, so this may be a sequencing read error. The rearrangement joins TRBV11-2 to TRBJ2-1, with 7 nucleotides matching TRBD1. The CDR3 loop spans 14 amino acids. The V and J ends lost 4 bases and 4 bases, in that order; junction bases with no gene match: 4. Per germline, CDR1 SGHAT and CDR2 FQNNGV. The CDR3 nucleotides read TGTGCCAGCAGCTACCGGACAGGTTACAATGAGCAGTTCTTC. It codes for CASSYRTGYNEQFF. The full variable domain, with the rest looked up from reference TRBV11-2 and TRBJ2-1, is EAGVAQSPRYKIIEKRQSVAFWCNPISGHATLYWYQQILGQGPKLLIQFQNNGVVDDSQLPKDRFSAERLKGVDSTLKIQPAKLEDSAVYLCASSYRTGYNEQFFGPGTRLTVL.

The chain uses TRBV5-6 and TRBJ2-5; D not certain. Germline V gene sequence: CDR1 SGHDT, CDR2 YYEEEE. The V gene lost 0 bases and the J gene lost 0 bases, with 12 bases spanning the gap. The CDR3 is made up of 16 amino acids. In nucleotides, the CDR3 is TGTGCCAGCAGCTTGGGTCCCCCCAGCTACCAAGAGACCCAGTACTTC. Its translation: CASSLGPPSYQETQYF.

J is TRBJ1-3 and V is TRBV7-2; D remains ambiguous. This CDR3 region has 12 residues. V was shortened by 5 bases and J by 5 bases, with 7 bases between the two germline ends. Per germline, CDR1 SGHTA and CDR2 FQGNSA. CDR3 amino acids: CASSPGRNTIYF. DNA of the CDR3: TGTGCCAGCAGCCCGGGGAGAAACACCATATATTTT.

About this clone: A much bigger clone sits one base away, suggesting this may be a read error. This same CDR3 is encoded by further DNA sequences in the sample. The rearrangement links TRBV7-8 to TRBJ2-7; 8 positions agree with TRBD1. The CDR3 spans 15 residues. Germline-derived CDR1 and CDR2 are SGHVS and FQNEAQ. After removal of 0 bases from V and 2 bases from J, the junction contained 3 bases not matched to a gene. CDR3 residues: CASSLAEDRAYEQYF. DNA of the CDR3: TGTGCCAGCAGCTTAGCCGAGGACAGGGCCTACGAGCAGTACTTC.

As DNA, the CDR3 is TGTGCCAGCCAACCGGGACAGGGCCATCAGCCCCAGCATTTT. It encodes CASQPGQGHQPQHF. This chain uses TRBV28 with TRBJ1-5, with 9 bases matching TRBD1. The germline CDR1 and CDR2 sequences are MDHEN and SYDVKM. The V and J ends lost 8 bases and 5 bases, in that order; junction bases with no gene match: 7. CDR3 length: 14 amino acids.

The rearrangement uses TRBV6-5 and TRBJ2-5, with D hard to call. Germline V gene lookup returns CDR1 MNHEY and CDR2 SVGAGI. Trimming left V 10 bases short and J 5 bases short, with 8 bases between. The CDR3 sequence is 10 residues long. CDR3 coding DNA: TGTGCCACCTCCAGGGAGACCCAGTACTTC. Amino acid sequence: CATSRETQYF.

This clone was picked up a small number of times. This chain joins TRBV6-6 and TRBJ2-7; perhaps D is TRBD1 or TRBD2 (5 bases each). This CDR3 has 15 residues. The V gene's germline CDR1 is MNHNY and CDR2 SVGAGI (reference sequence). V lost 6 bases, J lost 6 bases, and 21 bases lay in between. This CDR3 is CASSSSSDGASEQYF. CDR3 coding DNA: TGTGCCAGCAGCTCTAGTTCGGACGGGGCCTCCGAGCAGTACTTC.

This clone came up a few times. The CDR3 protein is CASSEAQARTSGRYNEQFF. CDR3 nucleotides: TGTGCCAGCAGTGAAGCGCAAGCAAGGACTAGCGGGAGATACAATGAGCAGTTCTTC. This chain connects TRBV6-1 to TRBJ2-1; 13 nucleotides match TRBD2. Per the germline V gene, CDR1 is MNHNS and CDR2 is SASEGT. The CDR3 covers 19 residues. V lost 0 bases and J lost 4; bases outside the gene matches: 9.

The genes are TRBV7-8 and TRBJ2-1, with D maybe TRBD2 (6 bases). Germline V gene data show CDR1 as SGHVS and CDR2 as FQNEAQ. This CDR3 is 17 amino acids long. V lost 2 bases, J lost 4 bases, and 18 bases lay in between. The CDR3 here is CASSLRSGGGGYNEQFF. The CDR3 DNA reads as TGTGCCAGCAGCTTAAGGTCTGGGGGAGGTGGGTACAATGAGCAGTTCTTC.

In DNA, the CDR3 is TGTGCCTGGAGTCAAACCGGGGAGGAGGGGAGACTGTTTTTT. Translation: CAWSQTGEEGRLFF. V and J are TRBV30 and TRBJ1-4; possibly TRBD1 for D (5 bases). In germline, CDR1 is GTSNPN, CDR2 SVGIG (reference sequence). The V and J ends lost 2 bases and 13 bases respectively, with 20 bases between them. This CDR3 spans 14 amino acids.

This clone was counted at least ten times. This sequence joins TRBV10-3 and TRBJ2-1; TRBD2 aligns across 9 bases. The V segment lost 8 bases and the J segment 9 bases; nucleotides outside the gene matches: 8. Germline CDR1 and CDR2: ENHRY and SYGVKD. There are 13 residues in the CDR3. The DNA for the CDR3 is TGTGCCATCGGTCCGGCGGGAGGGGCTGAGCAGTTCTTC. Translated, it gives CAIGPAGGAEQFF.